This T cell receptor (beta chain) was retrieved from a study of blood T cell repertoires in COVID-19. Background on the study: Sources were T cells, B-cell-depleted T cells, or PBMCs; the material itself was cDNA or gDNA.

V was trimmed by 5 bases and J by 4 bases, leaving 8 bases between them. The CDR3 length is 12 residues. The germline V gene has CDR1 LGHDT and CDR2 YNNKEL (reference sequence). Libraries were prepared by immunoSEQ multiplex PCR; TCRdb keeps only in-frame clonotypes and omits some of them. Among tens of thousands of clones listed, 70% to 85% were seen once. The chain employs TRBV3-1 (or the pseudogene TRBV3-2) and TRBJ1-2, with no clear D. The receptor was isolated from a man in his fifties with acute or convalescent COVID-19. What was sequenced was peripheral blood. In DNA, the CDR3 is TGTGCCAGCAGCGGTGGGAGCTATGGCTACACCTTC. This codes for CASSGGSYGYTF.